This TCR beta chain emerged from a study of blood T cell repertoires in COVID-19. At the level of the study: T cells, B-cell-depleted T cells, or PBMCs provided the cDNA or gDNA that served as material.

In the authors' workflow: Reference gene primers were amplified, and this amplification served to estimate nucleated cell counts. Clones were read by immunoSEQ multiplex PCR, and TCRdb kept only the in-frame ones, dropping some. That table supplies the V and J calls and clone size; D and trimming were determined from the DNA. The top ten clones hold more than 5.5% of a sample with more than 150,000 clones, under 85% of them seen once. Germline-derived CDR1 and CDR2 are SGHRS and YFSETQ. The CDR3 totals 13 residues. Trimming removed 4 bases at V and 9 bases at J, with 14 bases between. The source material was peripheral blood. V gene TRBV5-1 combines with J gene TRBJ2-1; maybe TRBD2 (5 bases). The sequence derives from a human donor in a cohort sampled during active COVID-19. CDR3 DNA sequence: TGCGCCAGCAGCGGAGGTGTCCTCGCTGAGCAGTTCTTC. Its protein product is CASSGGVLAEQFF.